This TCR beta chain was recovered during a study of healthy donors' naive CD4 and CD8 T cells. Sorting defined naive CD4+ as CD4+CD8-CD45RO-CD45RA+ and naive CD8+ as CD8+CD4-CD45RA+CD27bright. The CDR3 covers 16 residues. The germline gives CDR1 SNHLY, CDR2 FYNNEI. The ends were cut back, 7 bases at V and 3 bases at J, with 21 bases in the middle. TCR libraries were built from roughly 0.5 ug of total RNA by linear amplification. TCRdb re-called the reads through MiXCR, storing one row per CDR3 protein. The sample includes about 200,000 distinct CDR3 sequences, around three quarters of them seen just once. Study results and caveats: CDR3 charge plus V and J genes appeared to account for about 13% of CD4/CD8 variance. Positive CDR3 charge linked to CD4+ cells, negative to CD8+ cells.

In the case of this clonotype: The target antigen is unknown.

This chain connects TRBV2 to TRBJ1-1; D might be TRBD1 (5 bases). The sequence was obtained from a pool of human donors in good health; the sample pools cells from several healthy donors. Specimen: naive CD4+ and CD8+ T cells sorted from blood, pooled from several donors. The CDR3 DNA reads TGTGCCAGCAAGGTGGGGGTTGGTTCCGCGGACACTGAAGCTTTCTTT. This sequence encodes CASKVGVGSADTEAFF.